This TCR beta chain comes out of a study of neurological immune-mediated disorders. V was cut by 7 bases and J by 1 base, with 14 bases left in between. This CDR3 comprises 15 residues. CDR1 is MNHNS, CDR2 SASEGT, per germline. The sample holds a few counts of this clonotype. The method for making cDNA was 5'RACE, and it used 10-nucleotide random UMIs. TCRdb processed the 5' RACE reads anew with MiXCR; each CDR3 protein has one entry. The table records 57,000 or so distinct CDR3 sequences, 9.7% of them present only once. Time point denoted: longitudinal time-point 2. The starting material, 2 million PBMCs stored at -80 C, gave rise to the unsorted libraries.

Input material: PBMCs. This chain uses TRBV6-1 with TRBJ2-1; maybe TRBD1 (6 bases). The source of this sequence is a man aged 25-40 years in good health. The CDR3 reads CASNMEGGSYNEQFF. The CDR3 bases are TGTGCCAGCAATATGGAAGGGGGATCCTACAATGAGCAGTTCTTC.